These 5 T cell receptor beta chains were all obtained from the same sample, sequenced in a study of T cell changes during pregnancy in multiple sclerosis. Sequencing used immunoSEQ multiplex PCR; TCRdb keeps in-frame clones, though not all of them. The profile shows about 100,000 clones, around 93% of them singletons. Sequenced here: peripheral blood, sampled before pregnancy. These receptors were obtained from a female donor with multiple sclerosis, enrolled in a pregnancy study.

This clone was picked up one time. This chain joins TRBV10-2 and TRBJ2-3, with a weak D call TRBD1 (7 bases). The CDR3 length is 13 residues. Germline V gives CDR1 WSHSY, CDR2 SAAADI. V was pared by 4 bases and J by 4 bases, with 9 bases between. DNA for the CDR3: TGCGCCAGCAGTGTCAGGGGGGCAGATACGCAGTATTTT. Amino acids: CASSVRGADTQYF.

The V and J genes are TRBV6-1 and TRBJ2-2; D may be TRBD2 (6 bases). The CDR3 contains 15 residues. Trimming stripped 1 base from V and 6 bases from J, with 12 bases between. CDR1 MNHNS and CDR2 SASEGT come from the germline V gene. The CDR3 region is CASSEVEGGPGELFF. Here the CDR3 DNA reads TGTGCCAGCAGTGAAGTCGAGGGAGGACCCGGGGAGCTGTTTTTT.

The gene calls are TRBV18 and TRBJ2-3; maybe TRBD2 (5 bases). CDR1 is KGHSH, CDR2 LQKENI, per germline. CDR3 length equals 14 residues. Trimming cost V 3 bases and J 5 bases, with 12 bases left between them. In DNA, the CDR3 is TGTGCCAGCTCACCCTTGGAGGCGATAGATACGCAGTATTTT. The encoded protein is CASSPLEAIDTQYF.

Here the CDR3 reads CSVPRPGETQYF. The CDR3, as DNA: TGCAGCGTCCCGCGGCCGGGAGAGACCCAGTACTTC. The gene calls are TRBV29-1 and TRBJ2-5; D remains unclear. CDR3 length: 12 amino acids. Germline-derived CDR1 and CDR2 are SQVTM and ANQGSEA. V was trimmed by 6 bases and J by 4 bases, leaving 12 bases between them.

V gene TRBV30 combines with J gene TRBJ2-2; D perhaps matches TRBD2 (5 bases). The germline CDR1 and CDR2 sequences are GTSNPN and SVGIG (reference sequence). Trimming removed 0 bases at V and 1 base at J, with 6 bases between. The CDR3 is 14 residues long. The CDR3 nucleotides are TGTGCCTGGAGTGTAGCGGTGAACACCGGGGAGCTGTTTTTT. Protein product: CAWSVAVNTGELFF.